The clone carrying this T cell receptor (beta chain) was picked up many times. This clone may be a read error of a much larger clone one base away. A J-beta primer mix and a sample-barcoded 5' primer were used in a second PCR of about 6 to 12 cycles. TCRdb recomputed calls from the 5' RACE reads with MiXCR, one row per CDR3 protein. The sample contains 630,000 or so distinct CDR3 sequences, approximately 30% of which appear only once. These data are taken from a study of blood T cells in healthy people across ages. Trimming removed 6 bases from V and 9 bases from J, with 11 bases in between. CDR1 and CDR2 (germline): SEHNR, FQNEAQ (reference sequence). The CDR3 runs to 11 residues.

The rearrangement links TRBV7-9 to TRBJ2-5; D remains ambiguous. The specimen sequenced was blood. This TCR came from a woman aged 80 or older in good health. Written as DNA, the CDR3 is TGTGCCAGCAGTAATTCTAAGGCCCAGTACTTC. Its translation is CASSNSKAQYF. The variable domain in full, with the rest retrieved from reference TRBV7-9 and TRBJ2-5, is DTGVSQNPRHKITKRGQNVTFRCDPISEHNRLYWYRQTLGQGPEFLTYFQNEAQLEKSRLLSDRFSAERPKGSFSTLEIQRTEQGDSAMYLCASSNSKAQYFGPGTRLLVL.